This TCR beta chain was documented in a study of a mutant IDH1 vaccine in newly diagnosed glioma. Study summary: Sex distribution of treated patients was approximately 60% male and roughly 38% female; mean age was roughly 37 years. Those enrolled had earlier been treated with radiotherapy, temozolomide, or both, mostly both. Findings and caveats of the study: Vaccine-induced responses were seen in about 95% of patients, spanning several MHC alleles. Shifts in the top peripheral T cell clonotypes seemed unrelated to pseudoprogression.

V was cut by 5 bases and J by 3 bases, with 15 bases left in between. This CDR3 is 15 amino acids long. The germline V gene has CDR1 MNHNS and CDR2 SASEGT. Time point given: baseline, week 1 (first vaccination visit). Treatment defined: pre-vaccination baseline after standard-of-care therapy. This clone appeared a single time. The target antigen is unknown. Clones were sequenced by immunoSEQ multiplex PCR, and TCRdb holds only the in-frame ones, with some missing. Among around 63,000 clones listed, 91% were seen once. The genes are TRBV6-1 and TRBJ2-3, with D perhaps assigned TRBD1 or TRBD2 (5 bases each). This material consisted of PBMCs, taken from a glioma patient treated with radiotherapy, temozolomide or both. The sequence derives from a man aged 45-65 years with glioma. The CDR3, as DNA: TGTGCCAGCAGTCCATATGGGGGTTGGACAGATACGCAGTATTTT. Translating gives CASSPYGGWTDTQYF.